This TCR beta chain was sequenced in a study of T cell responses to AZD1222 COVID-19 vaccine. Whole-study findings and limits: Donors skewed white British and female; clonal diversity was possibly underestimated.

Clones were sequenced by immunoSEQ multiplex PCR, and TCRdb holds only the in-frame ones, with some missing. The sample shows roughly 100,000 clones, approximately 92% of them seen only once. Recipients boosted at about 4 weeks or about 12 weeks are pooled. Germline V CDR1 and CDR2: SNHLY, FYNNEI. The CDR3 is 15 amino acids. V was pared by 6 bases and J by 0 bases, with 12 bases between. As concerns this clone: Its matching antigen is unknown.

The receptor was derived from an adult who received the AZD1222 COVID-19 vaccine. This chain connects TRBV2 to TRBJ2-1, with D unclear. This specimen was peripheral blood, taken 28 days after the second AZD1222 dose. The CDR3 nucleotides are TGTGCCAGCAGCGAAACACGGAGCTCCTACAATGAGCAGTTCTTC. It translates to CASSETRSSYNEQFF.